This T cell receptor beta chain is drawn from a study of OX40 agonist ivuxolimab in advanced cancers. About the research overall: Patients received ivuxolimab, an agonistic anti-OX40 (CD134) antibody. Those treated in dose escalation had hepatocellular carcinoma, melanoma, renal cell cancer or head and neck cancer.

The study's findings and limits: The study found that CD8+ T cells averaged more expanded clones than CD4+. With doses of 0.1 to 3.0 mg/kg, CD4+ and CD8+ blood T cells had undergone clonal expansion by week 6.

A note on this clone: Its antigen is unknown.

The repertoire was sequenced with immunoSEQ multiplex PCR; TCRdb's copy has only in-frame clones and lacks some. The table records roughly 91,000 clones, around 90% of them present only once. CDR3 length equals 18 residues. Germline V gene sequence: CDR1 SGHNT, CDR2 YYREEE (reference sequence). V was clipped by 3 bases and J by 4 bases; unmatched bases: 10. Sequenced here: CD4+ or CD8+ T cells sorted from blood, sampled in a trial of the OX40 agonist ivuxolimab. This receptor was identified in an adult with an advanced solid tumor such as melanoma, head and neck, liver or kidney cancer. The gene calls are TRBV5-4 and TRBJ2-2; TRBD2 agrees at 12 bases. The CDR3 here is CASSSPTSGGPGTGELFF. The CDR3 bases are TGTGCCAGCAGCTCCCCAACTAGCGGGGGGCCGGGCACCGGGGAGCTGTTTTTT.